One and the same sample provided the 8 T cell receptor beta chains below, sequenced in a study of hypomethylating agent response in myelodysplastic syndrome. Assay: immunoSEQ multiplex PCR; the TCRdb copy retains only in-frame clones and omits some. There are 6,600 or so clones in the sample; around nine tenths occur only once, and 16% lies in the top ten. Sequenced material: bone marrow, taken before or after starting hypomethylating agent treatment for myelodysplastic syndrome (not recorded which). These receptors all stem from a human donor with myelodysplastic syndrome.

The V gene is TRBV6-5, the J gene TRBJ2-1; TRBD1 matches at 8 bases. CDR3 length: 14 amino acids. The J segment lost 8 bases and the V segment lost 2 bases, leaving 5 bases of the junction unmatched. CDR1 is MNHEY and CDR2 is SVGAGI in the germline V gene. CDR3 protein: CASSYAGGRDEQFF. The CDR3 region has the DNA TGTGCCAGCAGTTACGCAGGGGGCCGCGATGAGCAGTTCTTC.

The chain couples TRBV7-9 to TRBJ2-5; D call uncertain. The germline V and J ends were trimmed by 1 base and 4 bases, with 7 bases remaining between them. CDR1 is SEHNR and CDR2 is FQNEAQ in the germline V gene (reference sequence). The CDR3 contains 13 residues. The CDR3 bases are TGTGCCAGCAGCTTAGACTATCGAGAGACCCAGTACTTC. This gives the protein CASSLDYRETQYF.

The gene calls are TRBV7-9 and TRBJ1-1; weak D call: TRBD1 (6 bases). In germline, CDR1 is SEHNR, CDR2 FQNEAQ (reference sequence). The V end was cut by 6 bases, the J end by 5 bases, with 13 bases between. The CDR3 contains 13 residues. CDR3 sequence reads: CASSSTGVTEAFF. The CDR3 nucleotides are TGTGCCAGCAGTTCGACAGGTGTGACTGAAGCTTTCTTT.

The chain is built from TRBV30 and TRBJ1-2, with 10 bases identical to TRBD1. The CDR3 is 16 residues long. Germline CDR1 GTSNPN, CDR2 SVGIG (reference sequence). The junction had 12 bases not matched to a gene; V was cut back by 0 bases and J by 8 bases. CDR3 protein: CAWSVKGTGESRGYTF. In DNA form, the CDR3 reads TGTGCCTGGAGTGTTAAGGGGACAGGGGAATCTAGGGGCTACACCTTC. Using reference TRBV30 and TRBJ1-2 for the parts outside the CDR3, the full variable domain is SQTIHQWPATLVQPVGSPLSLECTVEGTSNPNLYWYRQAAGRGLQLLFYSVGIGQISSEVPQNLSASRPQDRQFILSSKKLLLSDSGFYLCAWSVKGTGESRGYTFGSGTRLTVV.

The V and J genes are TRBV14 and TRBJ1-2; 9 bases align to TRBD1. V gave up 4 bases and J gave up 2 bases; unmatched junction bases: 2. CDR1 and CDR2 from the germline V gene are SGHDN and FVKESK. CDR3 length: 14 residues. CDR3 region: CASSRDRVNYGYTF. The CDR3, as DNA: TGTGCCAGCAGCCGGGACAGGGTGAACTATGGCTACACCTTC.

The rearrangement joins TRBV6-5 to TRBJ1-1, with a possible D match to TRBD1 (6 bases). CDR3 length equals 14 residues. Trimming took 5 bases from V and 3 from J, leaving 13 bases between them. The germline V gene has CDR1 MNHEY and CDR2 SVGAGI. The DNA of the CDR3 is TGTGCCAGCAGTCAAGGGGGATGGGACACTGAAGCTTTCTTT. As protein: CASSQGGWDTEAFF.

This clone has only one observation. This chain uses TRBV9 with TRBJ2-2, with 8 bases matching TRBD1. J gave up 2 bases and V 1 base, and 1 base lay outside the gene matches. CDR1 is SGDLS, CDR2 YYNGEE, per germline. The CDR3 runs to 15 residues. CDR3 sequence (DNA): TGTGCCAGCAGCGTACAGGGGGCTAACACCGGGGAGCTGTTTTTT. Protein: CASSVQGANTGELFF.

V usage is TRBV4-3 and J usage is TRBJ2-1; D not certain. The CDR3 is 15 residues long. V was cut by 0 bases and J by 6 bases, with 12 bases left in between. CDR1 and CDR2 from the germline V gene are LGHNA and YSLEER. The CDR3 sequence is CASSQDPDFPNEQFF. CDR3 bases: TGCGCCAGCAGCCAAGATCCTGACTTTCCCAATGAGCAGTTCTTC.